This record looks at one T cell receptor beta chain sequence and its context. The antigen is undetermined. This specimen comes from a study of naive and memory T cell subsets. Study-level results: In naive cells, over 90% of TCR sequences were seen only once. Especially in CD8 cells, naive repertoires contained a few larger clonotypes, possibly CD45RA-re-expressing memory cells. From naive to CM, EM and EMRA, diversity decreased and Gini increased.

An equimolar mix of two oligonucleotides served as the beta constant-region primer for TRBC1 and TRBC2. Four rounds of PCR amplified the ligated cDNA using nested alpha and beta constant-region primers plus SP2. TCRdb ran MiXCR on the UMI-ligation and nested PCR reads and lists one entry per CDR3 protein. This sample yields 150,000 or so distinct CDR3 sequences, of which about 23% are seen a single time; around 0.11% belongs to the top ten. Separate alpha and beta amplification began at the second PCR step. Four subsets defined by CD45RA and CD27 were sorted after CD3, CD4, CD8 and live/dead staining. Sequenced input: naive CD4+ T cells from blood. The origin of this receptor is a human donor in good health.

The CDR3 nucleotides read TGTGCCAGCAGCTTCGGCCAGCCCAATCAGCCCCAGCATTTT. It encodes CASSFGQPNQPQHF. This chain joins TRBV5-5 and TRBJ1-5, with D unresolved. V dropped 2 bases and J dropped 3 bases, with 9 bases sitting between them. The CDR3 spans 14 residues. Germline values: CDR1 SGHKS, CDR2 YYEKEE (reference sequence). The full variable domain, in which reference TRBV5-5 and TRBJ1-5 provide the parts outside the CDR3, is DAGVTQSPTHLIKTRGQQVTLRCSPISGHKSVSWYQQVLGQGPQFIFQYYEKEERGRGNFPDRFSARQFPNYSSELNVNALLLGDSALYLCASSFGQPNQPQHFGDGTRLSIL.